This T cell receptor (beta chain) was recorded in a study of T cell clones after liver transplantation. About the research overall: HCV positivity affected three of eight recipients; the rest lacked autoimmune or viral indications. General observations from the study: Donor-reactive sequences fell more than third party-reactive ones, suggesting partial deletion.

Note on this clone: What it binds is not known.

Profiled with immunoSEQ multiplex PCR; TCRdb holds only in-frame clones, not every one. The sample has about 80,000 clones; roughly four fifths are singletons. From germline, CDR1 is SGHRS and CDR2 YFSETQ. CDR3 length equals 15 residues. V shed 0 bases and J shed 4 bases, with 11 bases lying between them. Sample: CD4+ T cells from blood, taken 45 to 46 months after liver transplant. The clonotype originates from a human patient who received a liver transplant. Some T cells may be graft donor cells. V usage is TRBV5-1 and J usage is TRBJ1-5, with no clear D. CDR3 coding DNA: TGCGCCAGCAGCTTGGGCGATATAGGGAATCAGCCCCAGCATTTT. As protein: CASSLGDIGNQPQHF.